The rows below give T cell receptor beta chains drawn from one sample of a study of early T cells in non-severe SARS-CoV-2 infection. TCRdb processed the 5' RACE reads anew with MiXCR; each CDR3 protein has one entry. The repertoire holds roughly 80,000 distinct CDR3 sequences, with less than 8% as singletons. Sequenced sample: whole blood. The receptors derive from an adult who was a healthcare worker with PCR-confirmed SARS-CoV-2 infection or an uninfected control (not recorded which). The CDR3 runs from the conserved cysteine through the conserved F or W. A D gene is named only where the DNA matches it firmly. Expanded clones get a size class; other rows say once, few or many, or leave the size out.

j_call v_call clone_size d_call cdr3_length cdr3_aa cdr3_nt
TRBJ2-6 TRBV7-9 . . 14 CASSLVQGANVLTF TGTGCCAGCAGCTTAGTTCAGGGCGCCAACGTCCTGACTTTC
TRBJ1-6 TRBV30 many . 14 CAWTPRIDNSPLHF TGTGCCTGGACCCCGAGGATAGATAATTCACCCCTCCACTTT
TRBJ2-7 TRBV7-9 . TRBD1 15 CASSSSGAGGREQYF TGTGCCAGCAGCTCTTCCGGGGCAGGGGGCAGAGAGCAGTACTTC
TRBJ1-2 TRBV18 . TRBD1 16 CASSQTPQGTNYGYTF TGTGCCAGCTCTCAGACCCCACAGGGGACTAACTATGGCTACACCTTC
TRBJ2-2 TRBV7-6 many TRBD1 15 CASTTWGQGTGELFF TGTGCCAGCACCACTTGGGGACAGGGCACCGGGGAGCTGTTTTTT
TRBJ2-1 TRBV6-5 many TRBD2 14 CASRRTSGYNEQFF TGTGCCAGCAGACGGACTAGCGGCTACAATGAGCAGTTCTTC
TRBJ1-5 TRBV20-1 many . 13 CSAGGKGNQPQHF TGCAGTGCTGGGGGGAAGGGCAATCAGCCCCAGCATTTT
TRBJ2-7 TRBV13 few . 14 CASSRLTGNDEQYF TGTGCCAGCAGCCGTCTAACAGGGAACGACGAGCAGTACTTC
TRBJ2-5 TRBV28 few TRBD1 18 CASSPGTGVRFGAETQYF TGTGCCAGCAGTCCCGGGACAGGGGTTCGATTTGGAGCAGAGACCCAGTACTTC
TRBJ2-7 TRBV5-1 few . 15 CASSLEREYPYEQYF TGCGCCAGCAGCTTGGAACGGGAGTACCCCTACGAGCAGTACTTC
TRBJ1-1 TRBV20-1 many . 9 CSERAEAFF TGCAGTGAAAGGGCGGAAGCTTTCTTT
TRBJ2-2 TRBV5-1 . TRBD1 16 CASSLAGTGNTGELFF TGCGCCAGCAGCTTGGCCGGGACAGGGAACACCGGGGAGCTGTTTTTT
TRBJ2-7 TRBV11-2 many TRBD1 16 CASSWTGADHLYEQYF TGTGCCAGCAGCTGGACAGGGGCCGACCATTTATACGAGCAGTACTTC